These 14 T cell receptor beta chains came from one sample sequenced in a study of blood T cell repertoires in COVID-19. Clones were sequenced by immunoSEQ multiplex PCR, and TCRdb holds only the in-frame ones, with some missing. This table holds 300,000 to 350,000 clones, more than 85% found once. Input material: PBMCs or T cells enriched from blood (not recorded which). These receptor sequences come from a woman in her twenties or thirties who had recovered from COVID-19.

The gene calls are TRBV7-9 and TRBJ1-6; D possibly corresponds to TRBD1 (5 bases). Trimming removed 0 bases from V and 7 bases from J, with 7 bases in between. The CDR3 consists of 14 residues. Germline values: CDR1 SEHNR, CDR2 FQNEAQ (reference sequence). The CDR3: CASSLAGLNSPLHF. Here the CDR3 DNA reads TGTGCCAGCAGCTTAGCGGGACTAAATTCACCCCTCCACTTT.

The chain joins TRBV5-4 to TRBJ2-1, with 8 bases that match TRBD1. With 4 bases clipped from V and 8 bases from J, the junction kept 8 bases outside the gene matches. The CDR3 contains 14 residues. The germline gives CDR1 SGHNT, CDR2 YYREEE (reference sequence). The CDR3, as DNA: TGTGCCAGCAGCCCCATGGACAGGGCCGATGAGCAGTTCTTC. Its protein product is CASSPMDRADEQFF.

This clone has only one observation. The chain's CDR3 is CASSFGRQETQYF. Written as DNA, the CDR3 is TGTGCCAGCAGTTTCGGTCGCCAAGAGACCCAGTACTTC. The chain couples TRBV28 to TRBJ2-5; D is uncertain. CDR1 and CDR2 from the germline V gene are MDHEN and SYDVKM. The CDR3 length is 13 residues. Between the trimmed V and J ends, which lost 3 bases and 1 base, there was a span of 6 bases. Variable domain in full (rest from reference TRBV28 and TRBJ2-5): DVKVTQSSRYLVKRTGEKVFLECVQDMDHENMFWYRQDPGLGLRLIYFSYDVKMKEKGDIPEGYSVSREKKERFSLILESASTNQTSMYLCASSFGRQETQYFGPGTRLLVL.

This clone has only a few counts. The gene calls are TRBV28 and TRBJ1-5; 7 nucleotides match TRBD1. The length of the CDR3 is 16 residues. Germline V gives CDR1 MDHEN, CDR2 SYDVKM. Unmatched junction bases numbered 14, after V lost 6 bases and J lost 6 bases. In DNA form, the CDR3 reads TGTGCCAGCAGGCCCAGTGACGACAGGGCCGGTCAGCCCCAGCATTTT. This encodes CASRPSDDRAGQPQHF. The entire variable domain, with the rest obtained from reference TRBV28 and TRBJ1-5, is as follows: DVKVTQSSRYLVKRTGEKVFLECVQDMDHENMFWYRQDPGLGLRLIYFSYDVKMKEKGDIPEGYSVSREKKERFSLILESASTNQTSMYLCASRPSDDRAGQPQHFGDGTRLSIL.

The gene calls are TRBV14 and TRBJ1-1; D gene uncertain. The CDR3 has 16 amino acids. Germline V gene sequence: CDR1 SGHDN, CDR2 FVKESK. The ends were cut back, 3 bases at V and 2 bases at J, with 16 bases in the middle. The CDR3 DNA reads as TGTGCCAGCAGCCACCCTTTTGGGGAGCCCAACACTGAAGCTTTCTTT. The encoded protein is CASSHPFGEPNTEAFF. The variable domain in full, with the rest retrieved from reference TRBV14 and TRBJ1-1, is EAGVTQFPSHSVIEKGQTVTLRCDPISGHDNLYWYRRVMGKEIKFLLHFVKESKQDESGMPNNRFLAERTGGTYSTLKVQPAELEDSGVYFCASSHPFGEPNTEAFFGQGTRLTVV.

The CDR3 DNA reads TGTGCCAGTAGTATAGACGGACAGGTCCGTTCTTCACCCCTCCACTTT. Protein sequence: CASSIDGQVRSSPLHF. The chain is built from TRBV19 and TRBJ1-6, with 7 bases aligning to TRBD1. The germline V gene has CDR1 LNHDA and CDR2 SQIVND (reference sequence). The CDR3 is made up of 16 amino acids. Losses at the gene ends were 0 bases for V and 9 bases for J; bases not matched to a gene: 8.

The V call is TRBV5-4, the J call TRBJ2-2, with TRBD1 as a possible D gene (5 bases). V lost 0 bases and J 8 bases, leaving 11 bases between the germline ends. This CDR3 spans 14 amino acids. Germline values: CDR1 SGHNT, CDR2 YYREEE (reference sequence). CDR3: CASSLVDRIGELFF. CDR3 DNA: TGTGCCAGCAGCTTGGTAGACAGAATAGGGGAGCTGTTTTTT.

The chain couples TRBV4-1 to TRBJ1-4, with 7 bases fitting TRBD1. Germline V lookup: CDR1 MGHRA, CDR2 YSYEKL. The CDR3 runs 16 residues. V shed 0 bases and J 7 bases; nucleotides not matched to a gene: 8. The CDR3 DNA reads as TGCGCCAGCAGCCAAGAGGGAGGCAGGGGGACTGAAAAACTGTTTTTT. It specifies CASSQEGGRGTEKLFF.

CDR3 sequence (DNA): TGTGCCAGCAGTGCAGAGAGGGAGGTGGGAGAAAAACTGTTTTTT. As protein: CASSAEREVGEKLFF. This chain uses TRBV25-1 with TRBJ1-4, with D unclear. V was clipped by 4 bases and J by 8 bases, with 17 bases between them. The CDR3 is made up of 15 amino acids. Germline-derived CDR1 and CDR2 are MGHDK and SYGVNS.

In its sample, this clone was seen once. The rearrangement joins TRBV24-1 to TRBJ1-6, with D perhaps matching TRBD1 (6 bases). The CDR3 loop spans 14 amino acids. V was pared by 7 bases and J by 6 bases, with 12 bases between. Germline lookup yields CDR1 KGHDR and CDR2 SFDVKD. CDR3 sequence reads: CATSEGGGNSPLHF. In DNA form, the CDR3 reads TGTGCCACCAGCGAGGGGGGGGGTAATTCACCCCTCCACTTT.

This chain joins TRBV5-1 and TRBJ2-2; no definite D call. Between the trimmed V and J ends, which lost 0 bases and 3 bases, there was a span of 9 bases. Germline CDR1 and CDR2: SGHRS and YFSETQ. CDR3 length equals 15 residues. The CDR3 sequence is CASSLDGGDTGELFF. The CDR3, as DNA: TGCGCCAGCAGCTTGGACGGTGGAGACACCGGGGAGCTGTTTTTT.

This clone was seen once. CDR3 DNA sequence: TGTGCCAGCAGTTTAGTCCTTAGCACTGAAGCTTTCTTT. Translation: CASSLVLSTEAFF. This rearrangement joins TRBV28 to TRBJ1-1; no clear D. V dropped 2 bases and J dropped 4 bases, with 8 bases sitting between them. The CDR3 sequence is 13 residues long. Germline CDR1 is MDHEN and CDR2 is SYDVKM.

This clone showed up just a few times. The rearrangement links TRBV7-2 to TRBJ1-4; D may be TRBD1 (6 bases). Per germline, CDR1 SGHTA and CDR2 FQGNSA. The CDR3 covers 15 residues. V was trimmed by 1 base and J by 4 bases, leaving 10 bases between them. CDR3 sequence: CASSLGTGINEKLFF. CDR3 coding DNA: TGTGCCAGCAGCTTAGGAACAGGGATTAATGAAAAACTGTTTTTT.

This clone has a single count. In nucleotides, the CDR3 is TGCGCCAGCAGCCAAAGATCATTAGACAGGGGGAATTCACCCCTCCACTTT. Its translation is CASSQRSLDRGNSPLHF. V usage is TRBV4-3 and J usage is TRBJ1-6, with 9 bases aligning to TRBD1. Unmatched junction bases numbered 9, after V lost 2 bases and J lost 7 bases. The CDR3 has 17 residues. Germline loops: CDR1 LGHNA, CDR2 YSLEER.